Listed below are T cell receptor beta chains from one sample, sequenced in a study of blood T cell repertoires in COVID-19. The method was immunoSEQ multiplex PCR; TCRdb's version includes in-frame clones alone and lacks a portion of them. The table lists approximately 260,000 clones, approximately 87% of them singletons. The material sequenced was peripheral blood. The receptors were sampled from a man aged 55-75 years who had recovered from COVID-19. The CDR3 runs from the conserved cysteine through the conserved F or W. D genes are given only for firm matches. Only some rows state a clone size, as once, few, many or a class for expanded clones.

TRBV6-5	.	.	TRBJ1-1	CASQGKERDTEAFF	TGTGCCAGCCAAGGGAAGGAGCGGGACACTGAAGCTTTCTTT
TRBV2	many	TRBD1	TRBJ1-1	CASKTGGDYTEAFF	TGTGCCAGCAAGACAGGGGGCGATTACACTGAAGCTTTCTTT
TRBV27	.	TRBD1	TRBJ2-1	CASSGPPDREEQFF	TGTGCCAGCAGTGGCCCCCCCGACAGGGAGGAGCAGTTCTTC
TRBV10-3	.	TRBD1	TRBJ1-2	CAISGAGTGGGSSGGYTF	TGTGCCATCAGCGGGGCCGGGACAGGGGGCGGGAGCTCAGGCGGCTACACCTTC
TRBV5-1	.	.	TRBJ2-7	CASSLRGPPYEQYF	TGCGCCAGCAGCTTGAGGGGCCCACCCTACGAGCAGTACTTC
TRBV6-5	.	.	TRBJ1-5	CASTQGSADQPQHF	TGTGCCAGCACTCAGGGCAGCGCAGATCAGCCCCAGCATTTT
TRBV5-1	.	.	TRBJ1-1	CASSLGARGTEAFF	TGCGCCAGCAGCTTGGGGGCACGGGGCACTGAAGCTTTCTTT
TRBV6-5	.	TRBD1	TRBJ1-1	CASRGTGLFTEAFF	TGTGCCAGCAGGGGGACAGGTCTTTTTACTGAAGCTTTCTTT
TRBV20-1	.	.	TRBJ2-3	CSASGGYTDTQYF	TGCAGTGCTAGTGGCGGGTACACAGATACGCAGTATTTT
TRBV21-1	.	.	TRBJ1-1	CASSNWGGREGTEAFF	TGTGCCAGCAGCAACTGGGGGGGCAGGGAAGGAACTGAAGCTTTCTTT
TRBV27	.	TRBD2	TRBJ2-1	CASSLSRLAGGNEQFF	TGTGCCAGCAGTTTATCACGACTAGCGGGAGGTAATGAGCAGTTCTTC
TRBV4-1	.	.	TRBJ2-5	CASSQDWRTEETQYF	TGCGCCAGCAGCCAAGATTGGCGGACAGAAGAGACCCAGTACTTC
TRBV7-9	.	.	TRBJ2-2	CASSSSPGHPTGELFF	TGTGCCAGCAGCTCCTCTCCGGGACATCCGACCGGGGAGCTGTTTTTT
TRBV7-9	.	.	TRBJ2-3	CASSLVSQFTDTQYF	TGTGCCAGCAGCTTAGTGTCCCAATTCACAGATACGCAGTATTTT
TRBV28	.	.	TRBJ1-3	CASSSSLGGGSGNTIYF	TGTGCCAGCAGTTCTTCCCTTGGCGGGGGGTCGGGAAACACCATATATTTT
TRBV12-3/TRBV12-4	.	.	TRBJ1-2	CASRIPGGGYTF	TGTGCCAGCAGAATCCCCGGGGGTGGCTACACCTTC
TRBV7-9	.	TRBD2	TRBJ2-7	CASSLVAGGDEQYF	TGTGCCAGCAGCTTAGTAGCGGGAGGAGACGAGCAGTACTTC
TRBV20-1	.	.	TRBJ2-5	CSAHRRETQYF	TGCAGTGCGCATAGGAGGGAGACCCAGTACTTC
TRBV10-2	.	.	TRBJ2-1	CASSDFSYEQFF	TGCGCCAGCAGCGACTTCTCGTATGAGCAGTTCTTC
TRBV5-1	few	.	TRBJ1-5	CASSPDSNSNQPQHF	TGCGCCAGCAGCCCAGACAGCAATAGCAATCAGCCCCAGCATTTT
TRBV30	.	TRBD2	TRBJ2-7	CAWRREGLGEQYF	TGTGCCTGGAGGCGGGAGGGATTGGGGGAGCAGTACTTC
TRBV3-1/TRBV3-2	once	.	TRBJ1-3	CASSQNGGGNTIYF	TGTGCCAGCAGCCAAAACGGGGGGGGAAACACCATATATTTT
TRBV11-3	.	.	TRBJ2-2	CASSLVAGRLNTGELFF	TGTGCCAGCAGCTTAGTCGCCGGGAGATTGAACACCGGGGAGCTGTTTTTT
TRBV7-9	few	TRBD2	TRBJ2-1	CASSRLAGPYNEQFF	TGTGCCAGTAGCAGACTAGCGGGACCGTACAATGAGCAGTTCTTC
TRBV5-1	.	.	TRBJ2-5	CASRFPGGGGETQYF	TGCGCCAGCAGATTTCCCGGGGGCGGGGGAGAGACCCAGTACTTC
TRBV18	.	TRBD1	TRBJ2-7	CASSRDRGGEQYF	TGTGCCAGCTCACGGGACAGGGGAGGGGAGCAGTACTTC
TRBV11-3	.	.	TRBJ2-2	CASSLPGAGELFF	TGTGCCAGCAGCCTTCCAGGGGCCGGGGAGCTGTTTTTT
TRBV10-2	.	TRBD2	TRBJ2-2	CASRGRESSNTGELFF	TGCGCCAGCCGTGGGCGGGAGAGCTCGAACACCGGGGAGCTGTTTTTT
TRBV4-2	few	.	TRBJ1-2	CASSQGSPGVVYGYTF	TGTGCCAGCAGCCAAGGTTCTCCAGGGGTTGTTTATGGCTACACCTTC
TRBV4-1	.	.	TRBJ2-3	CASSRPVERNTDTQYF	TGCGCCAGCAGCCGCCCGGTTGAGCGGAACACAGATACGCAGTATTTT
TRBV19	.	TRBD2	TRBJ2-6	CASKASGPTSGANVLTF	TGTGCCAGTAAGGCTAGCGGGCCTACCTCTGGGGCCAACGTCCTGACTTTC
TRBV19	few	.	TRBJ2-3	CASSGRKSTDTQYF	TGTGCCAGTAGTGGCCGCAAAAGCACAGATACGCAGTATTTT
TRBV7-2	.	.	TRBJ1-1	CASRFRQPNTEAFF	TGTGCCAGCAGATTCAGACAGCCGAACACTGAAGCTTTCTTT
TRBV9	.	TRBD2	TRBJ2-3	CASSGGLAGPTDTQYF	TGTGCCAGCAGCGGGGGACTAGCGGGACCCACAGATACGCAGTATTTT
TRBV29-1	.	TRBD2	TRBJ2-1	CSVEGLAGHNEQFF	TGCAGCGTCGAAGGACTAGCGGGGCACAATGAGCAGTTCTTC
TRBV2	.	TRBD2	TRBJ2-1	CASRRGLADSMGQFF	TGTGCCAGCAGGCGGGGACTAGCGGACTCGATGGGGCAGTTCTTC
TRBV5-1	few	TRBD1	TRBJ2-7	CASSAYGGQGAKEQYF	TGCGCCAGCAGCGCGTATGGGGGACAGGGGGCGAAAGAGCAGTACTTC
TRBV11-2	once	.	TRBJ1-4	CASRAKGFVDEKLFF	TGTGCCAGCAGGGCCAAGGGGTTTGTAGATGAAAAACTGTTTTTT
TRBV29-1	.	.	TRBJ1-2	CSVVGGSDYGYTF	TGCAGCGTTGTCGGGGGGTCGGACTATGGCTACACCTTC
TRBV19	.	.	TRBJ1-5	CASSTDTEQYSNQPQHF	TGTGCCAGTAGTACGGACACCGAGCAATATAGCAATCAGCCCCAGCATTTT
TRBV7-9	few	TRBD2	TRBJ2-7	CASTTSGGNYEQYF	TGTGCCAGCACCACTAGCGGGGGGAACTACGAGCAGTACTTC
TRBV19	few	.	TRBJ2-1	CASSGGLYNEQFF	TGTGCCAGTAGCGGGGGTCTTTACAATGAGCAGTTCTTC